The entry that follows covers one TCR beta chain sequence. This entry belongs to a study of blood T cell repertoires in COVID-19. Whole-study context: Spain, Italy and the United States supplied samples that represented acute and convalescent COVID-19. T cells, B-cell-depleted T cells, or PBMCs supplied cDNA or gDNA.

The CDR3 length is 14 residues. CDR1 and CDR2 (germline): SGHRS, YFSETQ. The V gene end was trimmed by 3 bases and the J gene end by 3 bases; junction bases not matched to a gene: 3. Authors' data handling: Reference gene primer amplification gave estimated nucleated cell counts. Only in-frame clones appear in the TCRdb table, and some are missing; sequencing was by immunoSEQ multiplex PCR. The V and J calls and clone size come from that table; D and trimming were worked out from the DNA. This table holds 65,000 to 85,000 clones, 85% to 90% found once. Sequencing used peripheral blood. The chain joins TRBV5-1 to TRBJ2-1, with 7 bases fitting TRBD2. The sequence came from a human donor in a cohort sampled during active COVID-19. The CDR3 nucleotides are TGCGCCAGCAGCTCAGCGGGAAGCTACAATGAGCAGTTCTTC. Its translation is CASSSAGSYNEQFF.